The clone carrying this T cell receptor beta chain showed up just a few times. Its antigen is as yet unknown. Germline lookup yields CDR1 SGHAT and CDR2 FQNNGV. CDR3 length: 15 amino acids. V was clipped by 0 bases and J by 7 bases, with 13 bases between them. Primers included in the PCR were 60 Vbeta and 13 Jbeta primers. Original handling: Approximately 11 million of tens of millions of unique TCR beta chains were shared, per a later count. TCRdb's copy holds only in-frame clones and misses some; the assay was immunoSEQ multiplex PCR. V and J calls and clone size are as listed in that table; D and trimming were resolved from the DNA. The data contain 95,000 to 150,000 clones, around 85% of them singletons. The sample belongs to a study of cytomegalovirus exposure and HLA in healthy donors. Study-level results: Common viral pathogens seemed, in a later analysis, to connect with several of the most significant clusters. It was approximately 150 TCR beta chains that were listed as cytomegalovirus-associated. Per a prior analysis, the majority of TCR beta V segments were productive roughly 87% or roughly 30% of the time.

Sequencing was carried out using PBMCs. This chain uses TRBV11-2 with TRBJ1-5, with D perhaps TRBD1 (6 bases). This sequence was found in a man younger than 40 in good health and CMV-seronegative. CDR3 residues: CASSLDGGVGQPQHF. The CDR3 coding sequence is TGTGCCAGCAGCTTAGATGGGGGCGTAGGGCAGCCCCAGCATTTT.